The clone carrying this T cell receptor (beta chain) has more than one count but fewer than ten. Some clones are missing from TCRdb's copy, which holds only in-frame ones; the method was immunoSEQ multiplex PCR. The repertoire includes hundreds of thousands of clones, more than 75% of them detected once, and roughly 1.6% sits in the top ten. The data derive from a study of blood T cell repertoires in COVID-19. Study in general: Samples came from the United States, Italy and Spain, spanning acute and convalescent COVID-19.

Participants spanned ages roughly 18 to 95 years and resided in about 24 US areas. There are 14 residues in the CDR3. The germline V and J ends were trimmed by 2 bases and 4 bases, with 12 bases remaining between them. Germline V gene data show CDR1 as SGHRS and CDR2 as YFSETQ. The receptor's source is a woman between 50 and 59 years old who had recovered from COVID-19. Sequenced sample: PBMCs or T cells enriched from blood (not recorded which). The chain uses TRBV5-1 and TRBJ1-1; unclear D gene. This chain's CDR3 is CASSFVDTGTEAFF. Written as DNA, the CDR3 is TGCGCCAGCAGCTTCGTCGATACGGGCACTGAAGCTTTCTTT.